These T cell receptor beta chains were read from a single sample in a study of blood T cell repertoires in COVID-19. Sequencing used immunoSEQ multiplex PCR; TCRdb keeps in-frame clones, though not all of them. Of fewer than 100,000 clones in the sample, 75% to 85% are singletons; the top ten hold about a tenth. The specimen was peripheral blood. Receptor source: a woman between 65 and 79 years old with acute or convalescent COVID-19. CDR3s include the opening cysteine and the closing phenylalanine or tryptophan. The D gene is left open where the match is weak. A clone size is listed for some rows: how often the clone was seen (once, few, many), or a class if it is expanded.

>-|TRBV4-2|TRBD1|15|TRBJ1-1
TGTGCCAGCAGCCAAGACGGGAGCAGGGGGACTGAAGCTTTCTTT
CASSQDGSRGTEAFF
>-|TRBV6-4|TRBD1|16|TRBJ1-2
TGTGCCAGCAGCCCCACCGGACAGGTAGCTAACTATGGCTACACCTTC
CASSPTGQVANYGYTF
>-|TRBV6-4|-|12|TRBJ1-2
TGTGCCAGCAAAACTCCCGAGGGTAGCTACACCTTC
CASKTPEGSYTF
>-|TRBV14|-|16|TRBJ2-7
TGTGCCAGCAGCCCCGGGCCAGCGGTGATTCTGGGGGAGCAGTACTTC
CASSPGPAVILGEQYF
>-|TRBV6-2/TRBV6-3|-|14|TRBJ1-2
TGTGCCAGCAGTGACCCGGACAGTCGCTATGGCTACACCTTC
CASSDPDSRYGYTF
>-|TRBV30|TRBD2|16|TRBJ2-2
TGTGCCTGGAGTGTACGGGCTAGCGGGAAAAACGGGGAGCTGTTTTTT
CAWSVRASGKNGELFF
>-|TRBV5-1|-|17|TRBJ2-3
TGCGCCAGCAGCTTGGAGGTCGGGGTTTACAGCACAGATACGCAGTATTTT
CASSLEVGVYSTDTQYF
>-|TRBV7-8|TRBD1|14|TRBJ1-2
TGTGCCAGCAGCTTTGCAGGGGGCAATTATGGCTACACCTTC
CASSFAGGNYGYTF
>-|TRBV6-1|-|14|TRBJ2-7
TGTGCCAGCAGTGATCGACAGGCTTCCTACGAGCAGTACTTC
CASSDRQASYEQYF
>-|TRBV19|-|11|TRBJ2-1
TGTGCCAGTAGTCTGGGGGGTGAGCAGTTCTTC
CASSLGGEQFF
>once|TRBV11-2|TRBD1|16|TRBJ2-2
TGTGCCAGCGGAACCGGGACAGGGGAAAACACCGGGGAGCTGTTTTTT
CASGTGTGENTGELFF
>-|TRBV11-2|-|13|TRBJ1-1
TGTGCCAGCAGCACTTGGGGCAACACTGAAGCTTTCTTT
CASSTWGNTEAFF
>-|TRBV28|-|15|TRBJ1-5
TGTGCCAGCAGTGAACAGGGCGGAGACGGTCAGCCCCAGCATTTT
CASSEQGGDGQPQHF
>-|TRBV7-9|TRBD2|16|TRBJ2-7
TGTGCCAGCAGCCTCGTCGCGGGGGTCTACTCCTACGAGCAGTACTTC
CASSLVAGVYSYEQYF
>-|TRBV29-1|-|12|TRBJ1-2
TGCAGCGTTGAAATGGGCTTATATGGCTACACCTTC
CSVEMGLYGYTF
>-|TRBV18|-|13|TRBJ2-2
TGTGCCAGCTCTCTGGACAGCACCGGGGAGCTGTTTTTT
CASSLDSTGELFF
>-|TRBV28|-|14|TRBJ2-7
TGTGCCAGCAGTTTATTCGGCGGAAACTACGAGCAGTACTTC
CASSLFGGNYEQYF
>-|TRBV9|TRBD2|16|TRBJ2-3
TGTGCCAGCAGCCTCCAGCAGGGACTAGCGTCGGATACGCAGTATTTT
CASSLQQGLASDTQYF
>-|TRBV5-4|-|14|TRBJ1-6
TGTGCCAGCAAGGTGGGGGGGGGTGGTTCACCCCTCCACTTT
CASKVGGGGSPLHF
>-|TRBV21-1|-|16|TRBJ2-5
TGTGCCAGCAGCAAAGTCCTAGGACAGGCGGGAGAGACCCAGTACTTC
CASSKVLGQAGETQYF
>once|TRBV9|-|13|TRBJ2-5
TGTGCCAGCAGCGTAGAACCCCAGGGGTCCCAGTACTTC
CASSVEPQGSQYF
>-|TRBV5-1|-|15|TRBJ2-4
TGCGCCAGCAGCCCTATGGACAGAGGGGCCAACATTCAGTACTTC
CASSPMDRGANIQYF
>-|TRBV5-1|TRBD2|14|TRBJ2-2
TGCGCCAGCTCCGTAGCGGGAAACACCGGGGAGCTGTTTTTT
CASSVAGNTGELFF
>-|TRBV6-5|-|11|TRBJ1-1
TGTGCCAGCAGAGCCCAGGGAGAAGCTTTCTTT
CASRAQGEAFF
>-|TRBV29-1|TRBD2|16|TRBJ2-1
TGCAGCGCCGGTGGGGAGCGGGGGGCATCCTACAATGAGCAGTTCTTC
CSAGGERGASYNEQFF
>-|TRBV5-1|-|14|TRBJ2-7
TGCGCCAGCAGCTTGGCCACAGGGATCTACGAGCAGTACTTC
CASSLATGIYEQYF
>-|TRBV12-5|TRBD2|15|TRBJ2-3
TGTGCTAGTGCCCCCGGGGGGGGGAAGGCGGATACGCAGTATTTT
CASAPGGGKADTQYF
>-|TRBV6-2/TRBV6-3|-|16|TRBJ1-5
TGTGCCAGCAGTTTCACCGGCCGGGGGGCGGGTCAGCCCCAGCATTTT
CASSFTGRGAGQPQHF
>few|TRBV19|-|16|TRBJ2-3
TGTGCCAGTAGCCTAGGGGCGGTATCTAGCACAGATACGCAGTATTTT
CASSLGAVSSTDTQYF
>-|TRBV6-5|TRBD2|15|TRBJ2-1
TGTGCCAGCAGTACCTACCCGGGGGGGTACGATGAGCAGTTCTTC
CASSTYPGGYDEQFF
>once|TRBV7-2|TRBD1|19|TRBJ1-2
TGTGCCAGCAGCTTATGGGGCGTCGGGACAGGGGCCAAGGCTGGGGGCTACACCTTC
CASSLWGVGTGAKAGGYTF
>few|TRBV7-2|TRBD2|16|TRBJ2-7
TGTGCCAGCAGCTTAGGACTAGCGGGGGGTCTATACGAGCAGTACTTC
CASSLGLAGGLYEQYF
>-|TRBV6-7|TRBD2|16|TRBJ2-3
TGTGCCAGCAGTTACTCGGACGGGAGGGTTACAGATACGCAGTATTTT
CASSYSDGRVTDTQYF
>-|TRBV18|-|14|TRBJ2-7
TGTGCCAGCTCACCTATCACAGCGGCCTACGAGCAGTACTTC
CASSPITAAYEQYF
>-|TRBV7-8|TRBD2|17|TRBJ2-1
TGTGCCAGCAGCTTAGTTTCTAGCGGGGGGGCGGGTAATGAGCAGTTCTTC
CASSLVSSGGAGNEQFF
>-|TRBV19|TRBD1|14|TRBJ1-2
TGTGCCAGTACCCCGGGACAGGGTGGCTATGGCTACACCTTC
CASTPGQGGYGYTF
>-|TRBV6-6|TRBD1|13|TRBJ1-2
TGTGCCAGCAGCCCGGGACAGATCTATGGCTACACCTTC
CASSPGQIYGYTF
>few|TRBV5-4|TRBD1|16|TRBJ1-1
TGTGCCAGCAGCTTGGCCGGACAAATACAGGGGGGCGAATCTTTCTTT
CASSLAGQIQGGESFF
>-|TRBV5-5|-|15|TRBJ1-5
TGTGCCAGCAGCGTAGGACAGATTAGCAATCAGCCCCAGCATTTT
CASSVGQISNQPQHF
>-|TRBV14|TRBD2|15|TRBJ2-2
TGTGCCAGCAGCCAAAGCGGGAGCTTCACCGGGGAGCTGTTTTTT
CASSQSGSFTGELFF
>once|TRBV28|-|12|TRBJ2-1
TGTGCCACCGCGAAGACTACCTTTGAGCAGTTCTTC
CATAKTTFEQFF
>-|TRBV5-1|-|12|TRBJ2-7
TGCGCCAGCAAGGGTAGGGGTTACGAGCAGTACTTC
CASKGRGYEQYF
>-|TRBV9|-|18|TRBJ2-3
TGTGCCAGCAGCGTAGAGTCGGTTAGTCTATTTAGCACAGATACGCAGTATTTT
CASSVESVSLFSTDTQYF
>-|TRBV6-1|-|16|TRBJ1-4
TGTGCCAGCAGTGAAGCGCTTGGGGCAGGTCGGGAAAAACTGTTTTTT
CASSEALGAGREKLFF
>-|TRBV28|-|11|TRBJ1-4
TGTGCCAGCAGCCTCAATGAAAAACTGTTTTTT
CASSLNEKLFF
>-|TRBV7-9|-|14|TRBJ2-7
TGTGCCAGCAGCCCATCGTCAGTCTCCTACGAGCAGTACTTC
CASSPSSVSYEQYF
>-|TRBV9|TRBD1|15|TRBJ2-7
TGTGCCAGCAGCGTAGGAGCCGGGACAGGGATCGAGCAGTACTTC
CASSVGAGTGIEQYF
>-|TRBV20-1|-|16|TRBJ1-6
TGCAGTGCTGGTGGCGGGAGTTTCTCCTATAATTCACCCCTCCACTTT
CSAGGGSFSYNSPLHF
>-|TRBV5-6|TRBD2|16|TRBJ2-3
TGTGCCAGCAGCTTGGGTACTAGCGGCCGCACAGATACGCAGTATTTT
CASSLGTSGRTDTQYF
>-|TRBV5-6|-|17|TRBJ1-6
TGTGCCAGCAGCTCGAGCGACTCGAGCTCCTATAATTCACCCCTCCACTTT
CASSSSDSSSYNSPLHF
>-|TRBV7-8|TRBD2|18|TRBJ2-7
TGTGCCAGCAGCCAGGGACTAGCGGGAGTAAACCCCACCTACGAGCAGTACTTC
CASSQGLAGVNPTYEQYF
>-|TRBV7-2|-|14|TRBJ1-2
TGTGCCAGCAGTGATCAGGGAAACTCTTATGGCTACACCTTC
CASSDQGNSYGYTF
>-|TRBV4-2|TRBD2|14|TRBJ2-1
TGTGCCAGCAAGTGGCGGGGGTCCTACAATGAGCAGTTCTTC
CASKWRGSYNEQFF
>once|TRBV19|TRBD1|13|TRBJ1-1
TGTGCCAGTAGTACGACAGGGGTCACTGAAGCTTTCTTT
CASSTTGVTEAFF